These 11 T cell receptor beta chains were all obtained from the same sample, sequenced in a study of blood T cell repertoires in COVID-19. Clones were read by immunoSEQ multiplex PCR, and TCRdb kept only the in-frame ones, dropping some. The table lists about 280,000 clones, roughly 90% of them singletons. The sample consisted of peripheral blood. These receptors all stem from a man aged 18 to 29 with active or convalescent COVID-19.

V is TRBV9 and J is TRBJ1-5, with 9 positions matching TRBD1. This CDR3 region has 15 residues. The J segment lost 5 bases and the V segment lost 3 bases, leaving 6 bases of the junction unmatched. From germline, CDR1 is SGDLS and CDR2 YYNGEE. The CDR3 spells CASSGTGASHQPQHF. The CDR3 coding sequence is TGTGCCAGCAGCGGGACAGGGGCTAGTCATCAGCCCCAGCATTTT.

This chain joins TRBV6-5 and TRBJ1-1; no firm D call. The V and J ends lost 6 bases and 1 base respectively, with 9 bases between them. There are 13 residues in the CDR3. CDR1 is MNHEY and CDR2 is SVGAGI in the germline V gene. CDR3 loop: CASRVQPNTEAFF. CDR3 DNA sequence: TGTGCCAGCAGAGTACAGCCGAACACTGAAGCTTTCTTT.

This chain links TRBV3-1 (or the pseudogene TRBV3-2) with TRBJ1-1; TRBD1 might be the D (5 bases). Trimming took 4 bases from V and 3 from J, leaving 9 bases between them. Germline V gene data show CDR1 as LGHDT and CDR2 as YNNKEL (reference sequence). The CDR3 extends over 13 amino acids. CDR3 loop: CASSLRGDTEAFF. CDR3 nucleotides: TGTGCCAGCAGCCTTCGGGGGGACACTGAAGCTTTCTTT.

This clone was counted a few times. The chain employs TRBV3-1 (or the pseudogene TRBV3-2) and TRBJ1-6; D uncertain. CDR1 and CDR2 (germline): LGHDT, YNNKEL (reference sequence). The V end was cut by 0 bases, the J end by 0 bases, with 15 bases between. The CDR3 has 19 residues. CDR3 region: CASSQDLPRRSSYNSPLHF. The DNA of the CDR3 is TGTGCCAGCAGCCAAGACCTACCGAGGAGGAGCTCCTATAATTCACCCCTCCACTTT.

The chain combines TRBV10-3 with TRBJ2-3; 8 nucleotides match TRBD2. The junction had 6 bases not matched to a gene; V was cut back by 9 bases and J by 1 base. The CDR3 spans 14 residues. Germline V gene data show CDR1 as ENHRY and CDR2 as SYGVKD. CDR3 in amino acids: CAMRGAGGTDTQYF. The DNA for the CDR3 is TGTGCCATGCGTGGAGCGGGGGGCACAGATACGCAGTATTTT.

This chain joins TRBV19 and TRBJ1-4; TRBD1 matches 9 bases. The length of the CDR3 is 14 residues. The germline V gene has CDR1 LNHDA and CDR2 SQIVND (reference sequence). Trimming at V came to 7 bases and at J to 5 bases, leaving 5 bases not matched to a gene. DNA of the CDR3: TGTGCCAGTAAGGAGACAGGGGGGAATGAAAAACTGTTTTTT. It yields the protein CASKETGGNEKLFF.

This sequence joins TRBV2 and TRBJ2-3; D unresolved. V was trimmed by 4 bases and J by 0 bases, leaving 14 bases between them. CDR3 length equals 16 residues. Germline CDR1 is SNHLY and CDR2 is FYNNEI. CDR3 nucleotides: TGTGCCAGCAGTGGAAAGAGTACCTATAGCACAGATACGCAGTATTTT. This sequence encodes CASSGKSTYSTDTQYF.

This chain connects TRBV9 to TRBJ1-1; D may be TRBD1 (6 bases). CDR1 is SGDLS, CDR2 YYNGEE, per germline. V gave up 0 bases and J gave up 4 bases, with 10 bases separating them. CDR3 length: 14 residues. The CDR3 nucleotides read TGTGCCAGCAGCGTAGAAGTACAGGGCACTGAAGCTTTCTTT. Translating it yields CASSVEVQGTEAFF. The variable domain in full, completed from reference TRBV9 and TRBJ1-1, reads DSGVTQTPKHLITATGQRVTLRCSPRSGDLSVYWYQQSLDQGLQFLIQYYNGEERAKGNILERFSAQQFPDLHSELNLSSLELGDSALYFCASSVEVQGTEAFFGQGTRLTVV.

The V call is TRBV25-1, the J call TRBJ2-5; 8 bases map to TRBD2. The CDR3 has 16 residues. The ends lost 4 bases at V and 2 bases at J; junction bases unmatched: 9. The germline CDR1 and CDR2 sequences are MGHDK and SYGVNS. The CDR3 region is CASSGGELAEQETQYF. For the CDR3, the DNA is TGTGCCAGCAGTGGCGGTGAACTAGCGGAGCAAGAGACCCAGTACTTC. Full variable domain (rest looked up from reference TRBV25-1 and TRBJ2-5): EADIYQTPRYLVIGTGKKITLECSQTMGHDKMYWYQQDPGMELHLIHYSYGVNSTEKGDLSSESTVSRIRTEHFPLTLESARPSHTSQYLCASSGGELAEQETQYFGPGTRLLVL.

In this sample, this clone turned up once. The J gene is TRBJ2-1, the V gene TRBV7-2, with TRBD2 matching 13 bases. The germline V gene encodes CDR1 SGHTA and CDR2 FQGNSA. Losses at the gene ends were 4 bases for V and 8 bases for J; bases not matched to a gene: 11. The CDR3 spans 17 residues. CDR3 DNA sequence: TGTGCCAGCAGCTCGCGGTCACTAGCGGGGGGGCTTGATGAGCAGTTCTTC. Residues: CASSSRSLAGGLDEQFF.

This sequence joins TRBV13 and TRBJ2-1, with D maybe TRBD2 (5 bases). Germline V gene lookup returns CDR1 PRHDT and CDR2 FYEKMQ (reference sequence). The CDR3 spans 17 residues. V lost 5 bases, J lost 0 bases, and 17 bases lay in between. This chain's CDR3 is CASSLARGYNSYNEQFF. CDR3 bases: TGTGCCAGCAGCCTCGCCCGGGGATACAACTCCTACAATGAGCAGTTCTTC. Variable domain in full (rest from reference TRBV13 and TRBJ2-1): AAGVIQSPRHLIKEKRETATLKCYPIPRHDTVYWYQQGPGQDPQFLISFYEKMQSDKGSIPDRFSAQQFSDYHSELNMSSLELGDSALYFCASSLARGYNSYNEQFFGPGTRLTVL.